This TCR beta chain was sequenced in a study of blood T cell repertoires in COVID-19. Study information: The United States, Italy and Spain supplied acute and convalescent COVID-19 samples.

This CDR3 is built from 14 residues. With 5 bases clipped from V and 6 bases from J, the junction kept 4 bases outside the gene matches. Per germline, CDR1 MGHRA and CDR2 YSYEKL. Study processing details: The assay estimated nucleated cells by amplifying reference gene primers. The method was immunoSEQ multiplex PCR; TCRdb's version includes in-frame clones alone and lacks a portion of them. That table is the source of V, J and clone size, and D and trimming were worked out from the DNA. The repertoire consists of fewer than 90,000 clones, with roughly 80% occurring once and the leading ten covering around 4.2%.

Sequencing was done on a sample of peripheral blood. The V call is TRBV4-1, the J call TRBJ2-1; 10 nucleotides agree with TRBD2. This sequence was found in a woman in her forties or fifties with acute or convalescent COVID-19. The CDR3 loop is CASSFSGGINEQFF. The CDR3 DNA reads as TGCGCCAGCAGCTTTAGCGGGGGGATCAATGAGCAGTTCTTC.